This T cell receptor (beta chain) was found in a study of beta chain features in type 1 diabetes (dated by TCRdb to between 2018 and 2020). In the study overall: Mean age, gender distribution, total cell number and subset yield were not different between patients and healthy donors. A total of about 100,000,000 sorted cells were examined across all samples, and RNA yield correlated strongly with the number of cells per subset. The study compared the TCRB repertoires of sorted circulating CD4+ T cell subsets in recently diagnosed type 1 diabetes patients with those in matched healthy donors. Regulatory and stem cell-like memory subsets were obtained from only 8 patients and roughly eight healthy donors, while naive and central memory subsets were obtained from all 30 or so donors.

V loses 4 bases at its end and J loses 6 bases; junction bases beyond the gene matches: 7. The CDR3 has 15 amino acids, counting the end cysteine and phenylalanine. Here the CDR3 DNA is all that survives: 45 bases in frame from base 1. CDR1 and CDR2, looked up from the germline V gene, are SGHAT and FQNNGV. Overall study results and their limits: Because small numbers of individuals were included in the HLA sub-analyses, any influence of HLA type on TCRB rearrangement was left unresolved. In all four CD4+ subsets, TCRB CDR3 length was moderately but significantly shorter in type 1 diabetes patients. PCR may preferentially amplify shorter templates, but because patient and control samples were amplified and corrected together, any resulting skew would affect both groups equally. At VDJ recombination sites, type 1 diabetes patients had fewer insertions and more deleted nucleotides, which implies abnormalities in thymic rearrangement. The naive, central memory and regulatory TCRB repertoires appeared to resemble one another more closely among patients than among healthy donors. Sequencing cDNA rather than genomic DNA could over-represent highly expressing activated cells, although activation and CD3 levels did not differ between groups.

The High Capacity cDNA Reverse Transcription Kit was used to reverse transcribe all of the isolated RNA, meaning that expressed TCRB transcripts were what got sequenced. Deep immunoSEQ sequencing was performed on naive, central memory and regulatory T cell samples, with an average of around 3.4 million total reads per sample. After sorted cells were lysed in RLT buffer, RNA was extracted with DNase-treated RNeasy Micro or Mini kits, with the choice depending on cell number. To prevent cross-contamination, every cell subset was processed on its own, while patient and healthy donor samples were processed together. Using the immunoSEQ multiplex PCR, TCRB sequences were amplified from cDNA into 87-bp fragments spanning the CDR3 region. Amplicons were sequenced on the Illumina HiSeq platform. In the paper's pipeline: PCR bias was corrected computationally using synthetic template baselines, and reads within Hamming distance 2 were collapsed, with unmergeable singletons discarded. By aligning reads against IMGT, V, D and J genes, CDR3 length, and insertions or deletions at six rearrangement sites were assigned. Within each subset, clonotype counts were normalized to the number of sorted cells before true diversity and Gini coefficients were calculated with the tcR R package. The overlap coefficient, calculated on TCRB nucleotide sequences, was used to measure repertoire sharing. As a proxy for the pre-selection repertoire, out-of-frame TCRB sequences from naive cells were analyzed. TCRdb provides this immuneACCESS table in a form limited to in-frame rearrangements. Some clones are lacking; in checked studies, under half of them reflect an unresolved V gene, and why the rest are absent is not known. The D gene and trimming were derived from the DNA, and the V and J assignments and clone size from that table. Counted in this sample were more than 300,000 clones; 10% to 15% of them appeared once. The ten largest clonotypes hold approximately 0.015% of the sample.

Details on this clone: This clone's antigen is unknown. It has no much larger one-base neighbor in the sample; base qualities were not kept.

From each donor, a single peripheral blood sample of 100 to 150 mL on average was drawn into heparinised tubes. Using a panel that included CD45RO, CCR7, CD25, CD127, CD95 and CD27, naive, central memory, regulatory and stem cell-like memory CD4+ T cells were sorted on a BD FACSAria II. Purity was above 95% for every sorted population. PBMCs were isolated right away by Lymphoprep density gradient centrifugation and were stained directly, without culture. So that batch effects would be minimized, each experiment stained and sorted samples in pairs, pairing one healthy donor with one patient. This chain is built from TRBV11-2 and TRBJ2-1, with TRBD2 identical over 9 junction bases. Sequencing input: naive CD4+ T cells from blood. The cell subset or site label here, explained by the study, means: true naive CD4+ T cells. The source of this sequence is a man in his late teens or twenties in good health. The DNA sequence is TGTGCCAGCAGCTCCCGGAGACTAGCGGTCAATGAGCAGTTCTTC. Translation gives CASSSRRLAVNEQFF.